This T cell receptor beta chain stems from a study of blood T cell repertoires in COVID-19. Study as a whole: Samples representing acute and convalescent COVID-19 were sourced from the United States, Italy and Spain. The analysed material was cDNA or gDNA that came from T cells, B-cell-depleted T cells, or PBMCs.

Germline V gene data show CDR1 as SGHNT and CDR2 as YYREEE (reference sequence). The CDR3 loop spans 14 amino acids. With 7 bases clipped from V and 8 bases from J, the junction kept 14 bases outside the gene matches. Original handling: Reference gene primer amplification gave estimated nucleated cell counts. Sequenced by immunoSEQ multiplex PCR; TCRdb stores in-frame clones only, minus some. V and J calls and clone size are those listed in that table; D and trimming were worked out from the DNA. The sample yields 130,000 or so clones, 82% seen once. The chain couples TRBV5-4 to TRBJ1-1, with TRBD1 identical over 7 bases. This TCR derives from a woman aged 70-85 years with acute or convalescent COVID-19. The source material was peripheral blood. In DNA form, the CDR3 reads TGTGCCAGCCGGATAGTCGGACAGGCTCCGGAAGCTTTCTTT. It encodes CASRIVGQAPEAFF.